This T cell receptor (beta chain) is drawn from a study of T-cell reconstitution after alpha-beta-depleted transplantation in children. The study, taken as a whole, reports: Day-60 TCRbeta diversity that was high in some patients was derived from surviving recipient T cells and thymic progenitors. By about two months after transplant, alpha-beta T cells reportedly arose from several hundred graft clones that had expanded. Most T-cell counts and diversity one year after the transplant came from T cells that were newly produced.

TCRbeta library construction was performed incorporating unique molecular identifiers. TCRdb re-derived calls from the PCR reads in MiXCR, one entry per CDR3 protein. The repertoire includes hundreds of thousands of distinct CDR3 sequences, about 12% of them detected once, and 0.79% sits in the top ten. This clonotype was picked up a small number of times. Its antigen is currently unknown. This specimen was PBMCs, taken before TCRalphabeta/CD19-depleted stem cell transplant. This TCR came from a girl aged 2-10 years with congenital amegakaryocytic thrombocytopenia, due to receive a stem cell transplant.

CDR3 DNA sequence: TGTGCCAGCAGCTTAGGCGCCCTAGCGGGAGTTCAAGAGACCCAGTACTTC. This gives the protein CASSLGALAGVQETQYF. The chain couples TRBV7-8 to TRBJ2-5; 10 nucleotides line up with TRBD2. The V gene's germline CDR1 is SGHVS and CDR2 FQNEAQ. Losses at the gene ends were 1 base for V and 2 bases for J; bases not matched to a gene: 7. This CDR3 comprises 17 residues.